This T cell receptor (beta chain) derives from a study of T-cell reconstitution after alpha-beta-depleted transplantation in children. This clonotype was seen only a few times. Its antigen is unknown. Study-level results: T-cell counts and diversity were attributed mostly to newly produced T cells one year after transplant. In some patients, recipient T cells and intrathymic progenitors surviving conditioning explained high day-60 diversity. Approximately two months post-transplant, alpha-beta T cells reportedly originated from several hundred expanded graft clones.

For TCRbeta, the library was prepared with unique molecular identifiers. MiXCR, run by TCRdb on the PCR reads, gives a single entry per CDR3 protein. Among approximately 190,000 distinct CDR3 sequences listed, around 7.7% were seen once. V lost 6 bases, J lost 6 bases, and 8 bases stayed unmatched. The CDR3 covers 15 residues. Germline CDR1 is KGHSH and CDR2 is LQKENI. Material: PBMCs, mostly from graft donor cells, obtained 360 days after TCRalphabeta/CD19-depleted stem cell transplant. The chain is built from TRBV18 and TRBJ1-4, with 9 bases matching TRBD1. The sequence came from a male patient aged 2 to 10 who had a stem cell transplant for acute myeloid leukemia, so the T cells may come from the graft donor. The CDR3 nucleotides are TGTGCCAGCTCCGAGGGACAGGGATTGGATGAAAAACTGTTTTTT. As protein: CASSEGQGLDEKLFF.